This T cell receptor (beta chain) originates from a study of identical twins (TCRdb year 2016). Some background on the complete study: To test whether fetal clonotypes persist, this study deep-sequenced TCR alpha and beta repertoires from monozygotic twins, from unrelated adults of various ages, and from cord blood. To rule out contamination, the twin experiments were replicated at different times with different library preparation protocols. The paper as a whole reports these results and caveats: Excess twin sharing in beta out-of-frame sequences was weaker because fewer shared sequences lowered the signal-to-noise ratio. In monozygotic twins, out-of-frame TCR alpha sharing was systematically underestimated by recombination models, although the models agreed with sharing between unrelated individuals. Compared with coincidental sharing between unrelated individuals, an excess of low generation-probability sequences was observed among out-of-frame TCR alpha sequences shared between twins. Conclusions relied on cross-sectional statistical analysis, since the same donors could not be followed over many years. Abundant cord blood beta clonotypes carried fewer insertions; young adult naive repertoires showed a weaker similar trend, while memory repertoires showed none. Invariant T cells such as MAIT and iNKT could partly confound zero-insertion analyses, although diverse VJ usage argued against such confounding for most clonotypes.

Every donor was a healthy Caucasian. This clonotype has more than one count but fewer than ten. The antigen it binds to is not known. Base quality data are lacking; no much larger clone is found one base away. Taken from the germline V gene, the CDR1 and CDR2 loops are ENHRY and SYGVKD. The CDR3 goes from the cysteine to the phenylalanine over 16 residues. The sequence is cut down to CDR3 DNA, 48 bases in frame from base 1. Ends trimmed: V by 0 bases, J by 2 bases; bases unmatched to a gene: 1. The method behind the library was 5' RACE. The sequencer listed for this sample is Illumina HiSeq 2000. Template switching introduced a universal primer binding site; the final cDNA contained a unique molecular identifier, enabling accurate counting of TCR cDNA molecules. Specific primers in the conserved constant-segment region were used to synthesize first-strand cDNA for the TCR alpha and beta chains. To control for contamination, each cDNA library was double barcoded with a SMART-Mk sample barcode plus Illumina barcodes. Two successive PCR steps introduced TruSeq adapter sequences along with Illumina sample barcodes. The TCR alpha and beta cDNA libraries were sequenced on the Illumina HiSeq platform using custom primers. The source study handled its data this way. Unique molecular identifiers were extracted from raw reads with MiGEC, and CDR3 positions were determined with MiXCR. For each individual, recombination models were inferred using an EM algorithm with the repgenHMM and IGoR tools. The analysis of shared clonotypes was done with the tcR package in R, with sharing normalized by the product of cloneset sizes. To study raw recombination free of thymic and clonal selection effects, out-of-frame nonproductive sequences were analyzed. TCRdb took the public reads, trimmed them with fastp at Q25, ran MiXCR for clone calling and kept in-frame beta chains. Identical CDR3 protein sequences are pooled into one entry, listed with their most common genes and DNA. TCRdb, not the authors, supplied the V and J calls. The sample records some 1,700,000 distinct CDR3 sequences, under 35% of which are singletons. Jointly, the top ten make up around 0.25% of the sample.

The chain couples TRBV10-3 to TRBJ2-3; a stretch of 11 junction bases matches TRBD2. Sequenced: cord blood. This TCR was recovered from a newborn girl in good health. The CDR3 reads as follows: CAISESSGRATDTQYF. The DNA sequence follows: TGTGCCATCAGTGAGTCTAGCGGGAGGGCCACAGATACGCAGTATTTT.